The 14 T cell receptor beta chains in this list originate from one sample, sequenced in a study of T-cell reconstitution after alpha-beta-depleted transplantation in children. Preparing the TCRbeta library involved the use of unique molecular identifiers. MiXCR was run by TCRdb on the PCR reads, yielding one entry per CDR3 protein. The sample has roughly 300,000 distinct CDR3 sequences, 9.5% to 13% seen once; the top ten hold around 24%. The sequencing used peripheral blood, collected 180 days after TCRalphabeta/CD19-depleted stem cell transplant. All receptors come from a male patient aged 2 to 10 who had a stem cell transplant for chronic granulomatous disease, so the T cells may come from the graft donor.

This clonotype came up many times. CDR3 nucleotide sequence: TGTGCCAGCAGCATGCCGGGACTCCAAGAGACCCAGTACTTC. It translates to CASSMPGLQETQYF. The gene calls are TRBV7-9 and TRBJ2-5, with D perhaps matching TRBD2 (6 bases). The CDR3 sequence is 14 residues long. Deletions cut 5 bases from V and 1 base from J, with 11 bases between. Germline CDR1 reads SEHNR; CDR2 reads FQNEAQ (reference sequence).

This clonotype was picked up many times. J is TRBJ2-4 and V is TRBV12-3 or TRBV12-4; TRBD2 matches 11 bases. After removal of 5 bases from V and 1 base from J, the junction contained 4 bases not matched to a gene. This CDR3 region has 16 residues. CDR3 in DNA: TGTGCCAGCAGTCATGCTAGCGGGAGGGCCAAAAACATTCAGTACTTC. This gives the protein CASSHASGRAKNIQYF.

The sample holds a few counts of this clonotype. This rearrangement joins TRBV6-5 to TRBJ1-6; D might be TRBD1 (6 bases). Germline lookup yields CDR1 MNHEY and CDR2 SVGAGI. The CDR3 sequence is 15 residues long. V was cut by 2 bases and J by 8 bases, with 13 bases left in between. CDR3 sequence (DNA): TGTGCCAGCAGTTACGCAGGGGTCAATCATTCACCCCTCCACTTT. Its protein product is CASSYAGVNHSPLHF.

This clonotype was detected ten times or more. The rearrangement links TRBV5-8 to TRBJ2-1, with D possibly matching TRBD1 (6 bases). The V end was cut by 0 bases, the J end by 7 bases, with 17 bases between. The CDR3 loop spans 16 amino acids. The germline V gene encodes CDR1 SGHTS and CDR2 YDEGEE. CDR3 in amino acids: CASSLVPGQRGNEQFF. The CDR3 nucleotides are TGTGCCAGCAGCTTGGTTCCCGGACAGAGAGGGAATGAGCAGTTCTTC.

Ten or more counts support this clonotype. J is TRBJ1-1 and V is TRBV15; D uncertain. The length of the CDR3 is 13 residues. Germline-derived CDR1 and CDR2 are LNHNV and YYDKDF (reference sequence). Trimming shortened V by 0 bases and J by 1 base, and 3 bases separated the two germline ends. As DNA, the CDR3 is TGTGCCACCAGCAGAGATCCGAACACTGAAGCTTTCTTT. It codes for CATSRDPNTEAFF.

This clonotype was seen at least ten times. The rearrangement uses TRBV7-2 and TRBJ2-5, with TRBD2 matching over 7 bases. In germline, CDR1 is SGHTA, CDR2 FQGNSA. The CDR3 has 17 residues. The J segment lost 6 bases and the V segment lost 1 base, leaving 14 bases of the junction unmatched. CDR3 nucleotide sequence: TGTGCCAGCAGCTTAGTAGGGGAGTCTAGCGGTTTGAAGACCCAGTACTTC. This encodes CASSLVGESSGLKTQYF.

This clonotype was counted many times. This sequence joins TRBV7-9 and TRBJ1-3, with 8 nucleotides matching TRBD1. The V gene end was trimmed by 5 bases and the J gene end by 2 bases; junction bases not matched to a gene: 5. The germline V gene has CDR1 SEHNR and CDR2 FQNEAQ (reference sequence). The CDR3 covers 15 residues. CDR3 protein: CASSKQGGTGNTIYF. CDR3 bases: TGTGCCAGCAGCAAACAGGGGGGGACTGGAAACACCATATATTTT.

This clonotype was seen repeatedly, ten times or more. This chain joins TRBV12-3 or TRBV12-4 and TRBJ2-2; no firm D call. Trimming removed 7 bases from V and 2 bases from J, with 5 bases in between. This CDR3 region has 12 residues. The CDR3 sequence: CASTPNTGELFF. The CDR3 bases are TGTGCCAGCACCCCAAACACCGGGGAGCTGTTTTTT.

This clonotype was recorded many times. The chain joins TRBV6-2 or TRBV6-3 to TRBJ2-2; D call uncertain. Germline V gives CDR1 MNHEY, CDR2 SVGEGT. Trimming cost V 0 bases and J 4 bases, with 6 bases left between them. This CDR3 comprises 14 residues. CDR3 sequence reads: CASSYSVGTGELFF. Here the CDR3 DNA reads TGTGCCAGCAGTTACTCGGTTGGCACCGGGGAGCTGTTTTTT.

This clonotype was picked up a small number of times. The genes are TRBV7-6 and TRBJ2-1; D perhaps matches TRBD2 (5 bases). CDR1 and CDR2 from the germline V gene are SGHVS and FNYEAQ. V was shortened by 2 bases and J by 1 base, with 9 bases between the two germline ends. This CDR3 contains 15 residues. CDR3 in amino acids: CASSLRGRSYNEQFF. CDR3 sequence (DNA): TGTGCCAGCAGCTTAAGAGGGAGATCCTACAATGAGCAGTTCTTC.

This clonotype has a count of ten or more. DNA for the CDR3: TGTGCCACCAGCAGAGATTCTGGCGGAAACAATGAGCAGTTCTTC. Its translation is CATSRDSGGNNEQFF. J is TRBJ2-1 and V is TRBV15, with unresolved D. The germline V and J ends were trimmed by 0 bases and 5 bases, with 11 bases remaining between them. The CDR3 contains 15 residues. Germline V gene lookup returns CDR1 LNHNV and CDR2 YYDKDF (reference sequence). Supplemented by reference TRBV15 and TRBJ2-1, the full variable domain reads DAMVIQNPRYQVTQFGKPVTLSCSQTLNHNVMYWYQQKSSQAPKLLFHYYDKDFNNEADTPDNFQSRRPNTSFCFLDIRSPGLGDTAMYLCATSRDSGGNNEQFFGPGTRLTVL.

In its sample, this clonotype was seen many times. The chain combines TRBV24-1 with TRBJ1-1; D is ambiguous. The germline V and J ends were trimmed by 3 bases and 9 bases, with 13 bases remaining between them. The V gene's germline CDR1 is KGHDR and CDR2 SFDVKD. The CDR3 has 13 residues. This CDR3 is CATSDPGRGQAFF. The CDR3 DNA follows: TGTGCCACCAGTGATCCTGGACGAGGACAAGCTTTCTTT.

This clonotype showed up many times. The chain couples TRBV12-3 or TRBV12-4 to TRBJ2-3, with D possibly matching TRBD2 (6 bases). Trimming removed 6 bases at V and 0 bases at J, with 19 bases between. The CDR3 length is 17 residues. CDR3 in amino acids: CASRRNSGRSSTDTQYF. The CDR3 DNA is TGTGCCAGCAGACGAAATAGCGGACGTTCTAGCACAGATACGCAGTATTTT.

This clonotype appeared many times. The chain couples TRBV7-3 to TRBJ2-6; maybe TRBD2 (6 bases). Per germline, CDR1 SGHTA and CDR2 FQGTGA. Trimming cost V 2 bases and J 0 bases, with 17 bases left between them. CDR3 length: 19 amino acids. The DNA for the CDR3 is TGTGCCAGCAGCTTATTCGGGGGAATCGGCGGCTCTGGGGCCAACGTCCTGACTTTC. Protein product: CASSLFGGIGGSGANVLTF.